This is a list of T cell receptor beta chains from one sample in a study of blood T cells in healthy people across ages. MiXCR was run by TCRdb on the 5' RACE reads, yielding one entry per CDR3 protein. This sample yields approximately 600,000 distinct CDR3 sequences, of which roughly 58% are seen a single time; approximately 40% belongs to the top ten. Sequenced: blood. The source of these receptors is a man aged 60 to 69 in good health. Both conserved end residues are part of each CDR3. The D gene is left open where the match is weak. Clone size is shown for a subset of rows, as once, few, many or a class of expanded clone.

D gene	V gene	J gene	clone size	CDR3 DNA	CDR3 protein
.	TRBV5-1	TRBJ2-3	few	TGCGCCAGCAGCCGGTGGGGCACAGATACGCAGTATTTT	CASSRWGTDTQYF
TRBD1	TRBV6-1	TRBJ1-4	few	TGTGCCAGCAGAGGTGGACAGGGAGGAGATGAAAAACTGTTTTTT	CASRGGQGGDEKLFF
TRBD1	TRBV4-1	TRBJ2-6	.	TGCGCCAGCAGCCGAAAGGGACAGGGCTCTGGGGCCAACGTCCTGACTTTC	CASSRKGQGSGANVLTF
.	TRBV10-3	TRBJ2-6	.	TGTGCCATCAGCCCTAACTTCTCTGGGGCCAACGTCCTGACTTTC	CAISPNFSGANVLTF
.	TRBV10-3	TRBJ2-7	few	TGTGCCATTCGGGACGTAGACTACGAGCAGTACTTC	CAIRDVDYEQYF
TRBD2	TRBV12-3/TRBV12-4	TRBJ2-1	.	TGTGCCAGCAGTTTGGGGCTAGCGGGGGCCCCCTCCTACAATGAGCAGTTCTTC	CASSLGLAGAPSYNEQFF
TRBD2	TRBV4-2	TRBJ2-5	.	TGTGCCAGCAGCCAAGAATGGAGGACTAGCGGGGGAAGGGAAGAGACCCAGTACTTC	CASSQEWRTSGGREETQYF
TRBD1	TRBV6-5	TRBJ2-7	few	TGTGCCAGCAGTTACTCCATCGACAGGGCCTACGAGCAGTACTTC	CASSYSIDRAYEQYF
.	TRBV29-1	TRBJ2-3	few	TGCAGCGTGCGAAAGCTAGATACGCAGTATTTT	CSVRKLDTQYF
.	TRBV4-1	TRBJ2-6	.	TGCGCCAGCAGCCAAGTCGGGGGGCCTGGGGCCAACGTCCTGACTTTC	CASSQVGGPGANVLTF
TRBD2	TRBV12-3/TRBV12-4	TRBJ2-3	once	TGTGCCAGCACCCAAACTAGCGACATAGATACGCAGTATTTT	CASTQTSDIDTQYF
TRBD1	TRBV7-2	TRBJ2-7	few	TGTGCCAGCAGCCGCCCGGGACAGGGAATGTACGAGCAGTACTTC	CASSRPGQGMYEQYF
.	TRBV29-1	TRBJ2-7	.	TGCAGCGTTGAACCTAGCGACTCCTACGAGCAGTACTTC	CSVEPSDSYEQYF
.	TRBV7-2	TRBJ2-1	.	TGTGCCAGCAGCTTGTCGGCAGGTTCCTACAATGAGCAGTTCTTC	CASSLSAGSYNEQFF
TRBD2	TRBV6-2/TRBV6-3	TRBJ2-5	few	TGTGCCAGCAGCCTAGCGGCCCTCCAAGAGACCCAGTACTTC	CASSLAALQETQYF
.	TRBV20-1	TRBJ2-5	.	TGCAGTGCTAGTCTAGGGGGGTCGGGAGAGACCCAGTACTTC	CSASLGGSGETQYF
.	TRBV4-2	TRBJ2-3	.	TGTACCAGCAGCGAGGCGGGGAGCACAGATACGCAGTATTTT	CTSSEAGSTDTQYF
.	TRBV10-3	TRBJ2-5	few	TGTGCTATCAGTCCAACGCAGGGGGGGGAGACCCAGTACTTC	CAISPTQGGETQYF
.	TRBV20-1	TRBJ1-5	.	TGCAGTGCTAGAGACGAAGGGGCGGAGCAGCCCCAGCATTTT	CSARDEGAEQPQHF
TRBD1	TRBV12-3/TRBV12-4	TRBJ2-4	few	TGTGCCAGCAGTTTAGGACAGGGTGTAGGAGAGCAGTACTTC	CASSLGQGVGEQYF
.	TRBV3-1	TRBJ2-6	.	TGTGCCAGCAGCCAGACGCCTGGGGCCAACGTCCTGACTTTC	CASSQTPGANVLTF
.	TRBV29-1	TRBJ2-3	few	TGCAGCGTTGGGCAGGGATCGTCAGATACGCAGTATTTT	CSVGQGSSDTQYF
TRBD1	TRBV5-1	TRBJ1-6	.	TGCGCCAGCAGCGCGGACAGGCACCATAATTCACCCCTCCACTTT	CASSADRHHNSPLHF
.	TRBV20-1	TRBJ1-2	.	TGCAGTGCTAGAGGGACCATCGACAGTAACTATGGCTACACCTTC	CSARGTIDSNYGYTF
.	TRBV9	TRBJ2-3	.	TGTGCCAGCAGCACCTTCGGGACCGACCGCTCAGATACGCAGTATTTT	CASSTFGTDRSDTQYF
.	TRBV10-3	TRBJ1-6	.	TGTGCCATCAGCGAGGGGCAGAATAATTCACCCCTCCACTTT	CAISEGQNNSPLHF
TRBD2	TRBV5-1	TRBJ2-5	many	TGCGCCAGCAGCTCTAGCGGGGGAGAGACCCAGTACTTC	CASSSSGGETQYF
.	TRBV6-6	TRBJ1-1	.	TGTGCCAGCAGTTACGGGGGCAGTAAAACTGAAGCTTTCTTT	CASSYGGSKTEAFF
.	TRBV6-2/TRBV6-3	TRBJ2-1	.	TGTGCCAGCAGTGTCTTGGGATCAGACAATGAGCAGTTCTTC	CASSVLGSDNEQFF
.	TRBV4-1	TRBJ2-7	.	TGCGCCAGCAGCAGACGTCGACAGTGTAGCTACGAGCAGTACTTC	CASSRRRQCSYEQYF
TRBD2	TRBV12-3/TRBV12-4	TRBJ2-1	.	TGTGCCAGCAGTTTCCACACTAGCGGGGGTTCCTACAATGAGCAGTTCTTC	CASSFHTSGGSYNEQFF
.	TRBV2	TRBJ1-4	.	TGTGCCAGCAGTGTTGGGCAGGCCCCGCGTAATGAAAAACTGTTTTTT	CASSVGQAPRNEKLFF
.	TRBV2	TRBJ1-6	.	TGTGCCAGCATTTTCTTTGGGAATTCACCCCTCCACTTT	CASIFFGNSPLHF
.	TRBV9	TRBJ2-1	few	TGTGCCAGCAGCGCCCGCGGGTACTACAATGAGCAGTTCTTC	CASSARGYYNEQFF
TRBD1	TRBV5-1	TRBJ1-4	few	TGCGCCAGCAGTTTTACAGGGGGCGTTAATGAAAAACTGTTTTTT	CASSFTGGVNEKLFF
TRBD1	TRBV11-2	TRBJ2-3	.	TGTGCCAGCAGCTTCCGGGACAGGGTGACAGATACGCAGTATTTT	CASSFRDRVTDTQYF
.	TRBV29-1	TRBJ2-3	.	TGCAGTACTCAAACACAGGGACTCCTTAGGGATACGCAGTATTTT	CSTQTQGLLRDTQYF
.	TRBV7-9	TRBJ1-4	few	TGTGCCAGCATGGAACACCCGAATGAAAAACTGTTTTTT	CASMEHPNEKLFF
.	TRBV3-1	TRBJ1-1	few	TGTGCCAGCAGCCAAGTTCGGAACACTGAAGCTTTCTTT	CASSQVRNTEAFF
.	TRBV20-1	TRBJ2-5	.	TGCAGTGCTACCGTGACTGGCCCGGGGACCCAGTACTTC	CSATVTGPGTQYF
.	TRBV11-2	TRBJ2-7	few	TGTGCCAGCAGCCTCGGGGACAAAGGGACGGTACCCTACGAGCAGTACTTC	CASSLGDKGTVPYEQYF
.	TRBV4-1	TRBJ2-5	.	TGCGCCAGCAACCAAGAATCAAGCACCGGAGAGACCCAGTACTTC	CASNQESSTGETQYF
TRBD2	TRBV11-2	TRBJ2-5	.	TGTGCCAGCAGCGGGACTAGGGCCTTTCAAGAGACCCAGTACTTC	CASSGTRAFQETQYF
TRBD1	TRBV20-1	TRBJ1-2	.	TGCAGTGCTAGAAACAGGGGAAAGCGCTATGGCTACACCTTC	CSARNRGKRYGYTF
.	TRBV20-1	TRBJ1-1	few	TGCAGTGCTAGGGGGGACACTGAAGCTTTCTTT	CSARGDTEAFF
.	TRBV11-2	TRBJ2-6	.	TGTGCCAGCAGCTTAAGGGGCGCAGCCGAAGGGGCCAACGTCCTGACTTTC	CASSLRGAAEGANVLTF
TRBD2	TRBV20-1	TRBJ2-3	.	TGCAGTGCTACCACGGGACTAGATATGGCAGATACGCAGTATTTT	CSATTGLDMADTQYF
.	TRBV2	TRBJ2-2	.	TGTGCCAGCAGCCCGCAAGCTGGCGGGGAGCTGTTTTTT	CASSPQAGGELFF
.	TRBV29-1	TRBJ2-7	.	TGCAGCGTCAGGGTTGGTGGCTACGAGCAGTACTTC	CSVRVGGYEQYF
.	TRBV4-2	TRBJ1-1	few	TGTGCCAGCAGAGTCGGACAGACTGACACTGAAGCTTTCTTT	CASRVGQTDTEAFF
.	TRBV18	TRBJ2-7	.	TGTACCAGCTCACTGACGGACGGCTACGAGCAGTACTTC	CTSSLTDGYEQYF